This paragraph reports one T cell receptor beta chain. The target antigen is unknown. This entry comes from a study of beta chain features in type 1 diabetes. The CDR3 spans 14 residues. The germline V and J ends were trimmed by 3 bases and 6 bases, with 12 bases remaining between them. Germline CDR1 and CDR2: MNHEY and SVGAGI. Whole-study findings and limits: When VDJ junctions were examined, type 1 diabetes patients showed fewer insertions and more deletions. Possible PCR preference for shorter templates applied equally to patients and controls. Patients with Type 1 diabetes showed moderately but significantly shorter TCRB CDR3s in all four CD4+ subsets.

Sequenced material consisted of expressed TCRB transcripts (all of the isolated RNA was reverse transcribed). The protocol was immunoSEQ multiplex PCR, while the TCRdb copy is restricted to in-frame clones and leaves out a portion. There are about 660,000 clones in the sample; roughly an eighth occur only once, and just under 0.04% lies in the top ten. Stem cell-like memory, regulatory, central memory and naive CD4+ cells were sorted via CD45RO/CCR7/CD25/CD127/CD95/CD27. The rearrangement joins TRBV6-5 to TRBJ1-5; D perhaps matches TRBD1 (5 bases). Sample: naive CD4+ T cells from blood. The origin of this receptor is a man aged 18 to 29 with type 1 diabetes. The CDR3 loop reads CASSYSRQGQPQHF. For the CDR3, the DNA is TGTGCCAGCAGTTATAGCAGGCAGGGTCAGCCCCAGCATTTT.